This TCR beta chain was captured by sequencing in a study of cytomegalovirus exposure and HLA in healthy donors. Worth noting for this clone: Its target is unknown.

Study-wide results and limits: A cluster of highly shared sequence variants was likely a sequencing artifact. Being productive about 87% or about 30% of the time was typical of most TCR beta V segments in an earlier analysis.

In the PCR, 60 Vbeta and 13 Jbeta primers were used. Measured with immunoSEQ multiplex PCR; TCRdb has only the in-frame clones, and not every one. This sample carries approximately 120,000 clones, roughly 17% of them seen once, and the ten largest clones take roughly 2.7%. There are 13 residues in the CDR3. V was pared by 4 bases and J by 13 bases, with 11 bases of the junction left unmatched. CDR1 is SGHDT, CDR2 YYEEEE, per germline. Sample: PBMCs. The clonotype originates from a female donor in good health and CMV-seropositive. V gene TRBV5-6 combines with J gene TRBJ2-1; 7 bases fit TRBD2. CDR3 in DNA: TGTGCCAGCAGCCTCCCAGCGGGGCGCATCCAGTTCTTC. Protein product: CASSLPAGRIQFF.